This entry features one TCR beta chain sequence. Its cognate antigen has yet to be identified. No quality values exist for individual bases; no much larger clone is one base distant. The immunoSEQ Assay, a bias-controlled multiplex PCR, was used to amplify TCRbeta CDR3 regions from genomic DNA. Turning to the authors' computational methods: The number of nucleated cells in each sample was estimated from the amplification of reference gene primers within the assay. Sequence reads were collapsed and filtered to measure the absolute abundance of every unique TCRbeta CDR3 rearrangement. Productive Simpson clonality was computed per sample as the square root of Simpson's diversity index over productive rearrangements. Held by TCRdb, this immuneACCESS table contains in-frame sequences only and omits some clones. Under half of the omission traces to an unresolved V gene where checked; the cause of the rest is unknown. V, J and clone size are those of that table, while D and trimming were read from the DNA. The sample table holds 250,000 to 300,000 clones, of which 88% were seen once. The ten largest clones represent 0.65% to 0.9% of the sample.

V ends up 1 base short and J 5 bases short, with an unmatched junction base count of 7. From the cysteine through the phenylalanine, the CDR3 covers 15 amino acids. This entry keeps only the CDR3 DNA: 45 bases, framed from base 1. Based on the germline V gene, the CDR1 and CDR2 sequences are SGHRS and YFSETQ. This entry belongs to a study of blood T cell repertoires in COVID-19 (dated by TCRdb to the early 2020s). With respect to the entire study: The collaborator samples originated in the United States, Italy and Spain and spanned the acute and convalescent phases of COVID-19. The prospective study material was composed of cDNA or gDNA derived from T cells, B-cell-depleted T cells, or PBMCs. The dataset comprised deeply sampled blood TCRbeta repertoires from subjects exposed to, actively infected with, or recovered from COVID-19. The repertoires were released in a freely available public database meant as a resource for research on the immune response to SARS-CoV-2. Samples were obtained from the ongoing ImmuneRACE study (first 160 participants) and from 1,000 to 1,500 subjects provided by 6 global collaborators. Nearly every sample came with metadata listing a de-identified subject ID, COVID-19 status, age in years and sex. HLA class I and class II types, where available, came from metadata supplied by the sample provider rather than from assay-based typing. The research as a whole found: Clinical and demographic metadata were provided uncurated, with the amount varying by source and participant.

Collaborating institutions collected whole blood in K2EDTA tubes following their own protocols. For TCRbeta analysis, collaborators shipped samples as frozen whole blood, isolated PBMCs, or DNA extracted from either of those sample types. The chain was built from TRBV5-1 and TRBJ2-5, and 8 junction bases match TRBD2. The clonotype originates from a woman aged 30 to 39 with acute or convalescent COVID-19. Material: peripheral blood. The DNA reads TGCGCCAGCAGCTTGCTAGCGGGTGGTTTCGAGACCCAGTACTTC. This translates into CASSLLAGGFETQYF.